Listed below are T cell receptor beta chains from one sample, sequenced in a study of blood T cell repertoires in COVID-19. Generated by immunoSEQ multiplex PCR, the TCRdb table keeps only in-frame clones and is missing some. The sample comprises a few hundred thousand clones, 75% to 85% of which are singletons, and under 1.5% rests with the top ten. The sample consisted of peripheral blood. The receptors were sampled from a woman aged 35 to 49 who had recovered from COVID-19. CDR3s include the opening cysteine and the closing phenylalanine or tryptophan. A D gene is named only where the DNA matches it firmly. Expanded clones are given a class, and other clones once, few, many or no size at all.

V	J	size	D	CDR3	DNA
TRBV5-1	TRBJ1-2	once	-	CASSSTGQRYGYTF	TGCGCCAGCAGCTCGACCGGACAGCGCTATGGCTACACCTTC
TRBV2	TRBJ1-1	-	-	CASAPRSGGGEAFF	TGTGCCAGCGCCCCTCGATCCGGGGGAGGTGAAGCTTTCTTT
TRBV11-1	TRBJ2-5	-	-	CASSFGSQETQYF	TGTGCCAGCAGCTTTGGCAGTCAAGAGACCCAGTACTTC
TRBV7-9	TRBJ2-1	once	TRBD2	CASSSWGGPYNEQFF	TGTGCCAGCAGCTCCTGGGGGGGTCCTTACAATGAGCAGTTCTTC
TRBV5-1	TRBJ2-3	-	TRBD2	CASSLGLAGDFSTDTQYF	TGCGCCAGCAGCTTGGGGCTAGCGGGGGACTTTAGCACAGATACGCAGTATTTT
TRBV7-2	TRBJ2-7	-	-	CASSLQVDYEQYF	TGTGCCAGCAGCTTACAGGTAGATTACGAGCAGTACTTC
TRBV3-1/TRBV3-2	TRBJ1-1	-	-	CASSQMGGTEAFF	TGTGCCAGCAGCCAAATGGGGGGGACTGAAGCTTTCTTT
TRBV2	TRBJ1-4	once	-	CASSESQINEKLFF	TGTGCCAGCAGTGAAAGTCAGATTAATGAAAAACTGTTTTTT
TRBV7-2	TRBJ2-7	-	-	CASSLGVGHNYEQYF	TGTGCCAGCAGCTTAGGGGTGGGGCATAACTACGAGCAGTACTTC
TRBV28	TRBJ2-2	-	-	CASSFGRQASNTGELFF	TGTGCCAGCAGTTTCGGTCGACAGGCCTCGAACACCGGGGAGCTGTTTTTT
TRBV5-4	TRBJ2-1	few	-	CASSFGYNEQFF	TGTGCCAGCAGCTTCGGTTACAATGAGCAGTTCTTC
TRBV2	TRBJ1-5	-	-	CASSEDGQYQPQHF	TGTGCCAGCAGTGAAGACGGACAGTATCAGCCCCAGCATTTT
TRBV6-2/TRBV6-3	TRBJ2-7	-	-	CASSSGQGGGAAYEQYF	TGTGCCAGCAGTTCCGGACAGGGTGGGGGGGCAGCCTACGAGCAGTACTTC
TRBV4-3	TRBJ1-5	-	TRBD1	CASSQLTGGNQPQHF	TGCGCCAGCAGCCAACTGACAGGGGGCAATCAGCCCCAGCATTTT
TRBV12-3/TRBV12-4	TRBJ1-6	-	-	CASSVAGATLHF	TGTGCCAGCAGCGTGGCGGGGGCCACCCTCCACTTT
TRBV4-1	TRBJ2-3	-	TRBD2	CASSQGTSGATDTQYF	TGCGCCAGCAGCCAAGGGACTAGCGGGGCCACAGATACGCAGTATTTT
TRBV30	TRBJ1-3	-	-	CAWSAGIGNTIYF	TGTGCCTGGAGTGCAGGGATCGGAAACACCATATATTTT
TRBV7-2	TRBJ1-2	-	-	CASSPLGAGANYGYTF	TGTGCCAGCAGCCCTCTCGGCGCAGGGGCCAACTATGGCTACACCTTC
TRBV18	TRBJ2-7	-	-	CASSPMRSYEQYF	TGTGCCAGCTCACCAATGAGATCCTACGAGCAGTACTTC
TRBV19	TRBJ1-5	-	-	CASSITGRSNQPQHF	TGTGCCAGTAGTATAACGGGAAGGAGCAATCAGCCCCAGCATTTT
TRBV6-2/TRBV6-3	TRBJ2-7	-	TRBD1	CASSSTSPGQGSSYEQYF	TGTGCCAGCAGTTCTACTTCTCCGGGACAGGGGAGTTCTTACGAGCAGTACTTC
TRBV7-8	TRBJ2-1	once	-	CASSFRGHSYNEQFF	TGTGCCAGCAGCTTTAGGGGCCATTCCTACAATGAGCAGTTCTTC
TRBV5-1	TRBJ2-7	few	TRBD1	CASSWGQGYEQYF	TGCGCCAGCAGCTGGGGACAGGGCTACGAGCAGTACTTC
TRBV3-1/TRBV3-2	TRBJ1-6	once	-	CASSLPGRVPSPLHF	TGTGCCAGCAGCCTTCCCGGGAGGGTCCCATCACCCCTCCACTTT
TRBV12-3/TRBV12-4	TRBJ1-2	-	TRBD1	CASRSTGGARTF	TGTGCCAGCAGATCGACAGGGGGCGCGAGGACCTTC
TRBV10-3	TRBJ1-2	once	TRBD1	CAISWGQGVNYGYTF	TGTGCCATCAGCTGGGGACAGGGAGTAAACTATGGCTACACCTTC
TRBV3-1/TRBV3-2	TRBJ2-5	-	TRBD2	CASSLRGGETQYF	TGTGCCAGCAGCCTCCGGGGGGGCGAGACCCAGTACTTC
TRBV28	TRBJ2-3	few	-	CASSSGGTDTQYF	TGTGCCAGCAGTTCCGGGGGCACAGATACGCAGTATTTT
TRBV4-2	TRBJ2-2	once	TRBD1	CASSQDRGQGFGELFF	TGTGCCAGCAGCCAAGATCGGGGACAGGGGTTTGGGGAGCTGTTTTTT
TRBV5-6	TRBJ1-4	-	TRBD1	CASSLVGTGNEKLFF	TGTGCCAGCAGCTTGGTCGGGACAGGGAACGAAAAACTGTTTTTT
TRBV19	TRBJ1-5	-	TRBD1	CASRRDRGYSNQPQHF	TGTGCCAGTAGGCGGGACAGGGGTTATAGCAATCAGCCCCAGCATTTT
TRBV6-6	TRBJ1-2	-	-	CASTPTAGNGYTF	TGTGCCAGCACCCCGACGGCAGGGAATGGCTACACCTTC
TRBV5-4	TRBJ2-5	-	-	CASSLSPTGGVRETQYF	TGTGCCAGCAGCTTGAGTCCGACCGGGGGAGTCCGGGAGACCCAGTACTTC
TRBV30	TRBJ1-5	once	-	CAWSYGVDQPQHF	TGTGCCTGGAGTTACGGGGTAGATCAGCCCCAGCATTTT
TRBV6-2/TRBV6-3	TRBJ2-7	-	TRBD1	CASSPHSGDRVYHPYEQYF	TGTGCCAGCAGTCCCCACTCTGGGGACAGGGTCTACCACCCCTACGAGCAGTACTTC
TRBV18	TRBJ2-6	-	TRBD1	CASSPQGTGLPGANVLTF	TGTGCCAGCTCACCGCAAGGGACAGGGTTGCCTGGGGCCAACGTCCTGACTTTC
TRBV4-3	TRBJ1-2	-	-	CASSQDERSYGYTF	TGCGCCAGCAGCCAAGACGAGAGGAGCTATGGCTACACCTTC
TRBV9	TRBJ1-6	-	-	CASSVGANSYNSPLHF	TGTGCCAGCAGCGTAGGGGCGAACTCCTATAATTCACCCCTCCACTTT
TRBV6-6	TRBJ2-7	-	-	CASSPGMTGEQYF	TGTGCCAGCAGCCCCGGGATGACGGGGGAGCAGTACTTC
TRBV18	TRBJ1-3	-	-	CASSPDTSLSGNTIYF	TGTGCCAGCTCACCGGACACCTCACTCTCTGGAAACACCATATATTTT
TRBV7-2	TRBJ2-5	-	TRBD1	CASSWTGELETQYF	TGTGCCAGCAGTTGGACAGGAGAACTAGAGACCCAGTACTTC
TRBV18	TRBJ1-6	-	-	CASSGGMRTEISSLHF	TGTGCCAGCTCAGGAGGAATGAGGACGGAGATTTCATCCCTCCACTTT
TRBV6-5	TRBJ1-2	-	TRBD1	CASSYGQGLPSAGYTF	TGTGCCAGCAGTTACGGACAGGGTTTACCATCCGCTGGCTACACCTTC
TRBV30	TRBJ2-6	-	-	CAWSYYGANVLTF	TGTGCCTGGAGTTACTACGGGGCCAACGTCCTGACTTTC
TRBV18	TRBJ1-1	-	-	CASSLNRANTEAFF	TGTGCCAGCTCACTTAACAGGGCGAACACTGAAGCTTTCTTT
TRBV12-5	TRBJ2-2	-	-	CASAVNTGELFF	TGTGCTAGTGCGGTGAACACCGGGGAGCTGTTTTTT
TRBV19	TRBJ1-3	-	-	CASSATWESGNTIYF	TGTGCCAGTAGTGCTACATGGGAGTCTGGAAACACCATATATTTT
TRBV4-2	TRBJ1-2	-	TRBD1	CASSQAYPDRDSNYGYTF	TGTGCCAGCAGCCAAGCCTATCCTGACCGGGACAGTAACTATGGCTACACCTTC
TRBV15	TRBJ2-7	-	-	CATSRDLAGAGYEQYF	TGTGCCACCAGCAGAGATCTGGCGGGGGCTGGCTACGAGCAGTACTTC
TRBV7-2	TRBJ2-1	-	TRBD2	CASSDRTSGVNEQFF	TGTGCCAGCAGCGACAGGACTAGCGGGGTTAATGAGCAGTTCTTC
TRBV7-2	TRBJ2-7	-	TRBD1	CASSLTGDEQYF	TGTGCCAGCAGCCTGACAGGGGACGAGCAGTACTTC
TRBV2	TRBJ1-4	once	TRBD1	CASSEAGTENEKLFF	TGTGCCAGCAGTGAAGCCGGGACAGAAAATGAAAAACTGTTTTTT
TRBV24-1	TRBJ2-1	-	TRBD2	CATSTLAGDTNEQFF	TGTGCCACCTCCACTTTAGCGGGGGATACCAATGAGCAGTTCTTC
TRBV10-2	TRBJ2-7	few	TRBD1	CASSVSGQGGGEQYF	TGCGCCAGCAGTGTATCGGGACAGGGGGGAGGCGAGCAGTACTTC